Listed below are T cell receptor beta chains from one sample, sequenced in a study of blood T cell repertoires in COVID-19. TCRdb's table, derived via immunoSEQ multiplex PCR, lists solely in-frame clones and lacks some. The data show about 220,000 clones, with 70% to 90% seen just once and around 13% held by the top ten. The sample was peripheral blood. These receptors were taken from a human donor in a cohort sampled during active COVID-19. Both conserved end residues are part of each CDR3. D genes are given only for firm matches. The size entry is marked missing in some rows and otherwise reads once, few, many or a size class.

TRBD1,-,TRBJ1-1,TRBV7-2,TGTGCCAGCAGCTATAGACAGGGGGCACCCGATGAAGCTTTCTTT,CASSYRQGAPDEAFF
-,few,TRBJ2-1,TRBV11-3,TGTGCCAGCAGCTTAAACTCGTACAATGAGCAGTTCTTC,CASSLNSYNEQFF
TRBD2,-,TRBJ2-1,TRBV12-5,TGTGCTAGTGGCCGCGGGAGGGAGGTTGAGCAGTTCTTC,CASGRGREVEQFF
TRBD2,-,TRBJ2-7,TRBV6-2/TRBV6-3,TGTGCCAGCAGTTACGCGGGGGTCTACGAGCAGTACTTC,CASSYAGVYEQYF
-,-,TRBJ1-4,TRBV27,TGTGCCAGCAGTTTATCCAGGGGTAATGAAAAACTGTTTTTT,CASSLSRGNEKLFF
-,-,TRBJ2-7,TRBV6-5,TGTGCCAGCAGTAGTGTACGGTCAACGGACGAGCAGTACTTC,CASSSVRSTDEQYF
-,many,TRBJ2-2,TRBV11-1,TGTGCCAGCAGTTCCGCAGGGTACACCGGGGAGCTGTTTTTT,CASSSAGYTGELFF
TRBD2,-,TRBJ2-2,TRBV7-2,TGTGCCAGCAGCTATCTGGGACTAGCGGGGGCTGGGGAGCTGTTTTTT,CASSYLGLAGAGELFF
-,once,TRBJ1-4,TRBV4-2,TGTGCCAGCAGCCTCGAGCCTCCCGAAAAACTGTTTTTT,CASSLEPPEKLFF
TRBD2,-,TRBJ2-7,TRBV14,TGTGCCAGCAGCCAAGACATGCTAGCGGGGGGCGCGCAGTACTTC,CASSQDMLAGGAQYF
TRBD2,-,TRBJ2-5,TRBV10-3,TGTGCCATCAGTCCCCGTGGGCGGGGGTACCAAGAGACCCAGTACTTC,CAISPRGRGYQETQYF
TRBD2,-,TRBJ2-5,TRBV11-2,TGTGCCAGCAGCTTAGATGGGGCCCTAGCGGGAGGGTCGGGGTCGGAGACCCAGTACTTC,CASSLDGALAGGSGSETQYF
-,-,TRBJ2-3,TRBV9,TGTGCCAGCAGCGTAGCGGGATCTAGCACAGATACGCAGTATTTT,CASSVAGSSTDTQYF
-,-,TRBJ1-6,TRBV5-1,TGCGCCAGCAGCTTGAGCAGGGAAGATTCACCCCTCCACTTT,CASSLSREDSPLHF
TRBD2,-,TRBJ2-5,TRBV5-4,TGTGCCAGCAGCCGGGCGGCCAAACTAGCGGAAGAGACCCAGTACTTC,CASSRAAKLAEETQYF
-,-,TRBJ1-1,TRBV19,TGTGCCAGTAGACGCACCGCAGAACAGGGAAGGAACACTGAAGCTTTCTTT,CASRRTAEQGRNTEAFF
-,-,TRBJ1-1,TRBV15,TGTGCCACCAGCAGAGACCCAGGTTCGAACACTGAAGCTTTCTTT,CATSRDPGSNTEAFF